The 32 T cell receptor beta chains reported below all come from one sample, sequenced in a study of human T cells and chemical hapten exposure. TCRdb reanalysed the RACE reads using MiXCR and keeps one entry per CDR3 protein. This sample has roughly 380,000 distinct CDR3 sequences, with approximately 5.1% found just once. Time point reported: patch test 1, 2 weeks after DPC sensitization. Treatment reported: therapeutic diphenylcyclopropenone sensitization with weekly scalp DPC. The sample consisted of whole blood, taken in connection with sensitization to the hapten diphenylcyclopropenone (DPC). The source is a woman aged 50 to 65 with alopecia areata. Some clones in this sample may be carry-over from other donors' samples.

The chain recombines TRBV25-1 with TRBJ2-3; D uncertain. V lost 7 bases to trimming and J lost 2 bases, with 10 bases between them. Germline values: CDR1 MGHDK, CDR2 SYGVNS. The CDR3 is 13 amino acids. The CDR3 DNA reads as TGTGCCAGCACCACCGGCCCCACAGATACGCAGTATTTT. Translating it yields CASTTGPTDTQYF.

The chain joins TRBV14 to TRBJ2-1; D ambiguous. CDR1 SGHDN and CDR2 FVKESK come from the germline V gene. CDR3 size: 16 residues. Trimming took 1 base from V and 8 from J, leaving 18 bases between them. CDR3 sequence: CASSQGGGLPGDEQFF. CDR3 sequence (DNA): TGTGCCAGCAGCCAAGGAGGCGGCCTACCTGGGGATGAGCAGTTCTTC.

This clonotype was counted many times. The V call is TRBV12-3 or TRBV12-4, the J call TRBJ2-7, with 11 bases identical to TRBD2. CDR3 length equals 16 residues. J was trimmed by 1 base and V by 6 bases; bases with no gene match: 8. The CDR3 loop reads CASSHTSGGASYEQYF. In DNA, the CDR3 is TGTGCCAGCAGCCACACTAGCGGGGGAGCATCCTACGAGCAGTACTTC.

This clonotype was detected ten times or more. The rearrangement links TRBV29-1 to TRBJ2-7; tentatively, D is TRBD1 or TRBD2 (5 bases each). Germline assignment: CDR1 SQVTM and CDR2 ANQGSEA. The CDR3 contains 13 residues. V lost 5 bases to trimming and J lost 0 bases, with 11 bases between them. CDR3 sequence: CSVSGPNSYEQYF. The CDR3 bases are TGCAGCGTTTCGGGACCGAACTCCTACGAGCAGTACTTC.

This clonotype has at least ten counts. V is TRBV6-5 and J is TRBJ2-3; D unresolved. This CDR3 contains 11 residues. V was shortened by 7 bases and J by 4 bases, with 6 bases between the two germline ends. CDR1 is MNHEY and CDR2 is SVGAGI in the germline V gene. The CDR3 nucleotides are TGTGCCAGCACCAACGCAGATACGCAGTATTTT. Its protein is CASTNADTQYF.

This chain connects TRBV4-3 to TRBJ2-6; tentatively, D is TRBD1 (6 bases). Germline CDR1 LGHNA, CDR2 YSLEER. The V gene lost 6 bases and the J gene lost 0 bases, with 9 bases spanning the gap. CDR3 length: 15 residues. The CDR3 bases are TGCGCCAGCAGTACAGGGTTCTCTGGGGCCAACGTCCTGACTTTC. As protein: CASSTGFSGANVLTF.

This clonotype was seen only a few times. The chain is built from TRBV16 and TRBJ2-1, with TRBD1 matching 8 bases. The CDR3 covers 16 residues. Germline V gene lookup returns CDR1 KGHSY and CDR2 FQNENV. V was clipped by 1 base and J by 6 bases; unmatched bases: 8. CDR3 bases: TGTGCCAGCAGCCAATTTGGGCAGGGGGCGATCAATGAGCAGTTCTTC. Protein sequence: CASSQFGQGAINEQFF.

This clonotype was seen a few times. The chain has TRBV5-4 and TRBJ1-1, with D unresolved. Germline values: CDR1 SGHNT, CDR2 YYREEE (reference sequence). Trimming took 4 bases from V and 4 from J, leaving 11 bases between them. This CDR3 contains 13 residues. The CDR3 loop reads CASSPPGITEAFF. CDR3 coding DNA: TGTGCCAGCAGCCCCCCCGGGATCACTGAAGCTTTCTTT.

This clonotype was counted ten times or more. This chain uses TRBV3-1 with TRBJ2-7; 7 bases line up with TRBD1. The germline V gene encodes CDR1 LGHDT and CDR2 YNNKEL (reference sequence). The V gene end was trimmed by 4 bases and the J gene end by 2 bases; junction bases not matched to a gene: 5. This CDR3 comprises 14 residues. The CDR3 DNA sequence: TGTGCCAGCAGCCCAGGCAGGGGGACCTACGAGCAGTACTTC. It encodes CASSPGRGTYEQYF.

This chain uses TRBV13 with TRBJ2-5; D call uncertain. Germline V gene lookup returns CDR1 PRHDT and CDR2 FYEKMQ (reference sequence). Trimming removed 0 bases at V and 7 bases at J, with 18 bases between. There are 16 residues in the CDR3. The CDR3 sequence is CASSLGGPVGGGTQYF. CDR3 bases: TGTGCCAGCAGCTTAGGTGGGCCTGTGGGCGGTGGGACCCAGTACTTC.

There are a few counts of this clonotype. In nucleotides, the CDR3 is TGTGCCAGCCTCACTCGGGGGAGGGCCGTGGTTGAGCAGTTCTTC. Amino acids: CASLTRGRAVVEQFF. V and J are TRBV13 and TRBJ2-1; 7 positions agree with TRBD2. Trimming took 8 bases from V and 9 from J; bases not matched to a gene: 16. The CDR3 is 15 residues long. Per the germline V gene, CDR1 is PRHDT and CDR2 is FYEKMQ (reference sequence).

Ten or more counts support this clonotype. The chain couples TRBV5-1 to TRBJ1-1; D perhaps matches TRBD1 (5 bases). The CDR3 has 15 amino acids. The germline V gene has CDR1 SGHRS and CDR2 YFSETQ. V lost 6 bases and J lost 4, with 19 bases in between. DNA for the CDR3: TGCGCCAGCACCCCCGGGACGGGTTCTCGCACTGAAGCTTTCTTT. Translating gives CASTPGTGSRTEAFF.

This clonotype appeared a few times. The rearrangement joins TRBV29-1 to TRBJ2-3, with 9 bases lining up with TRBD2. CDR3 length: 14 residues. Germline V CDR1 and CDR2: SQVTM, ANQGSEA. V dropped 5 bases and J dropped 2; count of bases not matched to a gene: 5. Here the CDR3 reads CSVRLAGPTDTQYF. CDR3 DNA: TGCAGCGTTAGGCTAGCGGGACCCACAGATACGCAGTATTTT.

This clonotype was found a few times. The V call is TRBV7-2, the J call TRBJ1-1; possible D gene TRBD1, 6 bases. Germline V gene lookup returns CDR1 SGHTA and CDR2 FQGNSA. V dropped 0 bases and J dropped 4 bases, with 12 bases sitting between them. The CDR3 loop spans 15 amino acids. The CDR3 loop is CASSLATGRGTEAFF. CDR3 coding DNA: TGTGCCAGCAGCTTAGCTACAGGCAGGGGCACTGAAGCTTTCTTT.

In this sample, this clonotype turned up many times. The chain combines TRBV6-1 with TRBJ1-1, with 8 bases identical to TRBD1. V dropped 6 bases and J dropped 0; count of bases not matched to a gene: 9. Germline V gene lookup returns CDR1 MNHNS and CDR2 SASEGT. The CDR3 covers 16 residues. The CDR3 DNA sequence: TGTGCCAGCAGAGGGGGAAGACAGGGGTTGAACACTGAAGCTTTCTTT. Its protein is CASRGGRQGLNTEAFF.

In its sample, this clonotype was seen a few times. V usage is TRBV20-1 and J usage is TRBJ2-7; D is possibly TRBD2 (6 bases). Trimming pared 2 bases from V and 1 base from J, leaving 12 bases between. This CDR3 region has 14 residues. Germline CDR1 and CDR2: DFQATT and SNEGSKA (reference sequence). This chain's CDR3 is CSARRGNRSYEQYF. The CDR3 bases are TGCAGTGCTAGACGCGGGAACAGGTCCTACGAGCAGTACTTC.

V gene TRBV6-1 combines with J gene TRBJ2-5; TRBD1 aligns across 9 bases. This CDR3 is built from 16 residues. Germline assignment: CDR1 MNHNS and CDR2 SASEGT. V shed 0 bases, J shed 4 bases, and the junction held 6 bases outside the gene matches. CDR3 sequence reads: CASSEAMGQGVETQYF. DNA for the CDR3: TGTGCCAGCAGTGAAGCTATGGGACAGGGTGTAGAGACCCAGTACTTC.

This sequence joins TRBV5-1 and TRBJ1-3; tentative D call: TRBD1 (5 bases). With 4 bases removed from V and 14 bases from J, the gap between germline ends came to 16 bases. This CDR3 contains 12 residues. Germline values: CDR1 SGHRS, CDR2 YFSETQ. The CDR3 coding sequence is TGCGCCAGCAGCCGGGATCCAGGGCCTTTATATTTT. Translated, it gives CASSRDPGPLYF.

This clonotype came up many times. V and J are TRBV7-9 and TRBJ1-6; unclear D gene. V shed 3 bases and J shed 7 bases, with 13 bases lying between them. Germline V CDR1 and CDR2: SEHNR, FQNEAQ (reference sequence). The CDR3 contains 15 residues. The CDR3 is CASSFDPGPNSPLHF. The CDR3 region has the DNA TGTGCCAGCAGCTTCGATCCGGGTCCCAATTCACCCCTCCACTTT.

CDR3 DNA: TGCAGCGTTGAATGGGGGGTGACTGGCTACACCTTC. Translation: CSVEWGVTGYTF. The genes are TRBV29-1 and TRBJ1-2; D may be TRBD1 (5 bases). Trimming took 2 bases from V and 7 from J, leaving 11 bases between them. The CDR3 is 12 amino acids. CDR1 is SQVTM, CDR2 ANQGSEA, per germline.

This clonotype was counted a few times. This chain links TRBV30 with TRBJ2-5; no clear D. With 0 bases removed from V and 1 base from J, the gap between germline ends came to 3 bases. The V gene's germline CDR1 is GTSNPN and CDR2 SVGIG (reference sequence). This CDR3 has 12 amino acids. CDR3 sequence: CAWSVGQETQYF. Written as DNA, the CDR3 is TGTGCCTGGAGTGTAGGCCAAGAGACCCAGTACTTC.

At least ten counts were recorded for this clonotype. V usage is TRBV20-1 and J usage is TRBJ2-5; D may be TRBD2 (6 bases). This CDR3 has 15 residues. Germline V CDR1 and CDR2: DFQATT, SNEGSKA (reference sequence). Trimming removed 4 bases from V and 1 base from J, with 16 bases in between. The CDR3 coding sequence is TGCAGTGCTAAACCCTTGACAGCGGGCCAAGAGACCCAGTACTTC. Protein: CSAKPLTAGQETQYF.

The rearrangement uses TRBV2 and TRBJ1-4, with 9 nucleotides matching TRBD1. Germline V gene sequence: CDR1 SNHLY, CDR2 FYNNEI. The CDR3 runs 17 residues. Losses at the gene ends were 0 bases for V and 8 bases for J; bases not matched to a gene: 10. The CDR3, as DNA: TGTGCCAGCAGTGAAGCGGACAGGGGTGGGACGAGGGAAAAACTGTTTTTT. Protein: CASSEADRGGTREKLFF. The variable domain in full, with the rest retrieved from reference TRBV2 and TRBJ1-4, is EPEVTQTPSHQVTQMGQEVILRCVPISNHLYFYWYRQILGQKVEFLVSFYNNEISEKSEIFDDQFSVERPDGSNFTLKIRSTKLEDSAMYFCASSEADRGGTREKLFFGSGTQLSVL.

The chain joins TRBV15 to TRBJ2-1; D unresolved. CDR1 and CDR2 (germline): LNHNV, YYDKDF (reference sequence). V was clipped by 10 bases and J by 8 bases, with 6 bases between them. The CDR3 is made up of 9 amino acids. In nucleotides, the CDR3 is TGTGCCATAGGGTATGAGCAGTTCTTC. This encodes CAIGYEQFF. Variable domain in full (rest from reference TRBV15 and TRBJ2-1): DAMVIQNPRYQVTQFGKPVTLSCSQTLNHNVMYWYQQKSSQAPKLLFHYYDKDFNNEADTPDNFQSRRPNTSFCFLDIRSPGLGDTAMYLCAIGYEQFFGPGTRLTVL.

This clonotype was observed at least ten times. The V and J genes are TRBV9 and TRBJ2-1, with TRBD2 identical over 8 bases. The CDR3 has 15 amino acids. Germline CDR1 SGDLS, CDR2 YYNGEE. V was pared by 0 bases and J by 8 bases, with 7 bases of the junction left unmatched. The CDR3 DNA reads TGTGCCAGCAGCGTAGCGATGGCGCGGGAGGATGAGCAGTTCTTC. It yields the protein CASSVAMAREDEQFF. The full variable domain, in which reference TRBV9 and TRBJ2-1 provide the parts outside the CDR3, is DSGVTQTPKHLITATGQRVTLRCSPRSGDLSVYWYQQSLDQGLQFLIQYYNGEERAKGNILERFSAQQFPDLHSELNLSSLELGDSALYFCASSVAMAREDEQFFGPGTRLTVL.

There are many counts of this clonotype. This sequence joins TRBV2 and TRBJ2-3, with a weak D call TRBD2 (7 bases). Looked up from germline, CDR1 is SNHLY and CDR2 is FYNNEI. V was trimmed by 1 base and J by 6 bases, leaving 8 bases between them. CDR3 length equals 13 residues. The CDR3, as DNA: TGTGCCAGCAGTGAAGGCGGGGGCGATACGCAGTATTTT. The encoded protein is CASSEGGGDTQYF.

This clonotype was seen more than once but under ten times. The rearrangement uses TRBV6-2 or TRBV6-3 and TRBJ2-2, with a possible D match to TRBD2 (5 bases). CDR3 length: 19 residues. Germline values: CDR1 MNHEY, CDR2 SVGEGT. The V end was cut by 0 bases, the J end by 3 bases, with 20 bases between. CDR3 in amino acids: CASSYSVFFEGSHTGELFF. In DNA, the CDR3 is TGTGCCAGCAGTTACTCGGTCTTCTTTGAGGGCTCCCACACCGGGGAGCTGTTTTTT.

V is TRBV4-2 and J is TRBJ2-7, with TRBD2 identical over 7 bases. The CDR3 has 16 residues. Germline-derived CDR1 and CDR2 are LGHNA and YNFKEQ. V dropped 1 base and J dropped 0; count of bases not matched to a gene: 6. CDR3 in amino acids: CASSQGRAGPSYEQYF. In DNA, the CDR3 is TGTGCCAGCAGCCAAGGGCGAGCGGGACCCTCCTACGAGCAGTACTTC.

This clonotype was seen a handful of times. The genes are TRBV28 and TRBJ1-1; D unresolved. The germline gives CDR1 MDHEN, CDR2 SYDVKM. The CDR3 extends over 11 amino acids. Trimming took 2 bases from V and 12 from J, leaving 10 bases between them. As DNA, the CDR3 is TGTGCCAGCAGTTTACTCTCCCAAACTTTCTTT. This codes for CASSLLSQTFF.

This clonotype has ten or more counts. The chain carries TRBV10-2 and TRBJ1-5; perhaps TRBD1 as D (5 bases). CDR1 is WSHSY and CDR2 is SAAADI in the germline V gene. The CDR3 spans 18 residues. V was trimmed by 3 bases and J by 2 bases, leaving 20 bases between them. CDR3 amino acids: CASSDGAGYSLGNQPQHF. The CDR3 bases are TGCGCCAGCAGTGATGGGGCGGGGTACTCCCTCGGCAATCAGCCCCAGCATTTT.

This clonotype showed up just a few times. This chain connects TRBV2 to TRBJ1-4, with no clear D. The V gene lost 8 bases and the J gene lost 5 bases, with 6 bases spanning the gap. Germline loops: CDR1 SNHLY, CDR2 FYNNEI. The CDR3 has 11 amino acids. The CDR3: CASGKNEKLFF. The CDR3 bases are TGTGCCAGCGGAAAGAATGAAAAACTGTTTTTT.

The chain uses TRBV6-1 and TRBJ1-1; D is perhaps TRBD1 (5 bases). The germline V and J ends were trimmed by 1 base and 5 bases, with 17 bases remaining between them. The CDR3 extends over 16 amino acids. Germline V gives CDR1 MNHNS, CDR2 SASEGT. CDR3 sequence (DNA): TGTGCCAGCAGTGAAGACAGGTACAAGGCTTGGACTGAAGCTTTCTTT. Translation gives CASSEDRYKAWTEAFF.